This TCR beta chain is from a study of monozygotic twins with inflammatory bowel disease. Germline V CDR1 and CDR2: MNHEY, SMNVEV (reference sequence). The length of the CDR3 is 11 residues. One entry per CDR3 protein, without DNA, is what TCRdb gives after re-calling the 5' RACE reads. With around 140,000 distinct CDR3 sequences in the sample, the ten largest clones hold approximately 1.2%. The chain employs TRBV27 and TRBJ1-1; TCRdb picks TRBD1, but there is no DNA to check that call. This receptor was taken from a human donor with ulcerative colitis or Crohn's disease, or a healthy co-twin of an affected twin (not recorded which). The sequenced sample consisted of blood. The CDR3 loop reads CASRRQGEAFF.